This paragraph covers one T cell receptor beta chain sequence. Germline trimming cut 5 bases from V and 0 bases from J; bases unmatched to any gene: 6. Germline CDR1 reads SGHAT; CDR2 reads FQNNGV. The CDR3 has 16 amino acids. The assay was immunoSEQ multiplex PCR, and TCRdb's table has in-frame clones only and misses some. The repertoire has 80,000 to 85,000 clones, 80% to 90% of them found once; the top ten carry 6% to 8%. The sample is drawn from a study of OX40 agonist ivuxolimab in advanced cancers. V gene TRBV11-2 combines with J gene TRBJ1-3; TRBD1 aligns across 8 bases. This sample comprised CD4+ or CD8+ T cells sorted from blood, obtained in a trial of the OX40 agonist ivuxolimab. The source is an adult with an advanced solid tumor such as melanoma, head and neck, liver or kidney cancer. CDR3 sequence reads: CASSHGTGFSGNTIYF. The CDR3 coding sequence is TGTGCCAGCAGCCACGGGACAGGCTTCTCTGGAAACACCATATATTTT.